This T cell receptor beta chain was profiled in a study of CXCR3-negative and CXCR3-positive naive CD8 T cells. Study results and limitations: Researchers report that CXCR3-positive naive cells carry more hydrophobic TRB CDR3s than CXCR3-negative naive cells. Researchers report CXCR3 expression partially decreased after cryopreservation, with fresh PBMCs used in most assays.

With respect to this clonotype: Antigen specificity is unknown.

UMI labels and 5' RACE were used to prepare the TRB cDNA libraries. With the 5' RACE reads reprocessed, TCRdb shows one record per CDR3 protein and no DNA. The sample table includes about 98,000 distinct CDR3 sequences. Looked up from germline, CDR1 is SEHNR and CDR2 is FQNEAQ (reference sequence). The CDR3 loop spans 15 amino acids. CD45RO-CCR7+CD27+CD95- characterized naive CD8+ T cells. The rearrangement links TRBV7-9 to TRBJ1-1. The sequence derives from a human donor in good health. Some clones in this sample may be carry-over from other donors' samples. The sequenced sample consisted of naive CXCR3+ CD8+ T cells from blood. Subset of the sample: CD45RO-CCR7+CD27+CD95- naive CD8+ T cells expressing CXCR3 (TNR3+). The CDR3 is CASSLILRGENEAFF.